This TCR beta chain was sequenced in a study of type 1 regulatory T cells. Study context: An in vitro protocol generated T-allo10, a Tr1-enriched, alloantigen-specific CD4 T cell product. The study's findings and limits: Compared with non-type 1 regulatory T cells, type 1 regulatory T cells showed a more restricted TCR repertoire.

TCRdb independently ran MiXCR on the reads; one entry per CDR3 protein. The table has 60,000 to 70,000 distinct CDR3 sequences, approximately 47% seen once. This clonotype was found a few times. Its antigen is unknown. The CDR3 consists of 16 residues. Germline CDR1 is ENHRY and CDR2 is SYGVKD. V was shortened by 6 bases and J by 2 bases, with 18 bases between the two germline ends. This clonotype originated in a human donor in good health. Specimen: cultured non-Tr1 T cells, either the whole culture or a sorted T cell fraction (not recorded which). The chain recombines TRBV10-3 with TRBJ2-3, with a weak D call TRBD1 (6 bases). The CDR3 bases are TGTGCCATCAGAGCAAGCTCCCCAGGGGTCACAGATACGCAGTATTTT. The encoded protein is CAIRASSPGVTDTQYF.